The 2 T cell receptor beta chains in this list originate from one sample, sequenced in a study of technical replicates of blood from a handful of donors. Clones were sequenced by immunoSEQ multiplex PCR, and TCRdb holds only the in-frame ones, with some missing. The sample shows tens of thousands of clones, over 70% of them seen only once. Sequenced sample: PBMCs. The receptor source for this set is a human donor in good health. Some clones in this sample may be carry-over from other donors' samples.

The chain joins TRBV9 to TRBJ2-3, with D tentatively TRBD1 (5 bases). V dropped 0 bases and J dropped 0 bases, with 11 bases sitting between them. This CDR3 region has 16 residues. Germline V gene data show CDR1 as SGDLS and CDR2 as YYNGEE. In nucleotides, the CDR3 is TGTGCCAGCAGCGTAGGGACATCGTATAGCACAGATACGCAGTATTTT. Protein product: CASSVGTSYSTDTQYF.

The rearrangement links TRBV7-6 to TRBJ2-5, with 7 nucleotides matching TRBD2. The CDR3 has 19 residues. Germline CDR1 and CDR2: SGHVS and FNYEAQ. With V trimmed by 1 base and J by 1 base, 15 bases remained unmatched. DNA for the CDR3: TGTGCCAGCAGCTTAGGGGACTACAGCGGCCTAGCGGCCCAAGAGACCCAGTACTTC. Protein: CASSLGDYSGLAAQETQYF.